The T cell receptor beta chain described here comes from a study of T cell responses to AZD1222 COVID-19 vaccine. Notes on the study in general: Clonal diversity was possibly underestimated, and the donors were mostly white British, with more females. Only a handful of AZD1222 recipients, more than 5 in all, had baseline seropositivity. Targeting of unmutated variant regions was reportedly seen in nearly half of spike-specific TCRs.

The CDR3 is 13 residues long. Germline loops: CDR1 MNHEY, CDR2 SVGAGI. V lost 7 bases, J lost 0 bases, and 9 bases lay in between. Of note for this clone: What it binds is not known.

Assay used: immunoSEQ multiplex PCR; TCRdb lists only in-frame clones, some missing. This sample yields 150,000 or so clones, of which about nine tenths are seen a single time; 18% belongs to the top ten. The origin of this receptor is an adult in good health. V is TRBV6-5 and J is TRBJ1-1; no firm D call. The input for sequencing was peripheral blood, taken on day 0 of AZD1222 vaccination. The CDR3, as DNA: TGTGCCAGCATGGGCCAGATGAACACTGAAGCTTTCTTT. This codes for CASMGQMNTEAFF.